This T cell receptor beta chain comes out of a study of brain T cells in children with intractable seizures. Comment on this clone: The antigen remains undetermined.

Study-wide results and caveats: Viral specificity was inferred only from CDR3 similarity; HCMV serostatus was unknown.

The CDR3 spans 13 residues. Germline CDR1 SGHNT, CDR2 YENEEA. Trimming pared 1 base from V and 9 bases from J, leaving 7 bases between. Profiling relied on immunoSEQ multiplex PCR, and the TCRdb table lists in-frame clones only, not all of them. The table shows about 120,000 clones, with around 94% occurring only once. The input for sequencing was peripheral blood, taken at surgery. The rearrangement joins TRBV11-3 to TRBJ1-6; no clear D. The receptor was derived from a boy in the first two years of life with hemimegalencephaly and intractable seizures. CDR3 region: CASSLGGLSPLHF. The CDR3, as DNA: TGTGCCAGCAGCTTAGGTGGACTTTCACCCCTCCACTTT.